The 7 T cell receptor beta chains listed next were all sequenced from one sample in a study of blood T cell repertoires in COVID-19 (dated by TCRdb to 2018 to 2021). The protocol used for the library was the immunoSEQ multiplex PCR assay. As stored in TCRdb, this immuneACCESS dataset retains in-frame rearrangements with V and J assigned. A fraction of the clones does not appear; measured against another copy, unresolved V genes explain less than half of the discrepancy, and the remainder lacks a known reason. Recorded for this sample are roughly 180,000 clones; more than 85% of them occurred a single time. Together, the top ten hold roughly 2.9% of the sample. The sample was peripheral blood. All receptors derive from a woman in her twenties or thirties with active or convalescent COVID-19.

The gene calls are TRBV6-1 and TRBJ2-3; 10 bases line up with TRBD2. The CDR3 covers 20 residues. Germline-derived CDR1 and CDR2 are MNHNS and SASEGT. Unmatched junction bases numbered 13, after V lost 1 base and J lost 0 bases. In DNA, the CDR3 is TGTGCCAGCAGTGAAGAGGTAGCGGGAGGCTTAACTTCTAGCACAGATACGCAGTATTTT. It is translated as CASSEEVAGGLTSSTDTQYF.

The chain uses TRBV27 and TRBJ1-5; the match to TRBD1 covers 8 bases. V was clipped by 6 bases and J by 4 bases; unmatched bases: 5. The CDR3 runs 14 residues. The germline gives CDR1 MNHEY, CDR2 SMNVEV (reference sequence). The CDR3 coding sequence is TGTGCCAGCAGCCGGGGACAGGTTAATCAGCCCCAGCATTTT. Translating gives CASSRGQVNQPQHF.

The V and J genes are TRBV28 and TRBJ2-7; 9 nucleotides agree with TRBD1. The CDR3 consists of 12 residues. Trimming removed 10 bases from V and 4 bases from J; junction bases left unmatched: 5. The germline V gene has CDR1 MDHEN and CDR2 SYDVKM. The CDR3 DNA follows: TGTGCCACACAGGGGGCAGGTTACGAGCAGTACTTC. Its protein product is CATQGAGYEQYF.

Only a few counts were recorded for this clone. The CDR3 loop reads CASSLIPGLSHTEQFF. Written as DNA, the CDR3 is TGTGCCAGCAGCTTAATTCCGGGACTCAGTCATACCGAGCAGTTCTTC. The genes are TRBV7-2 and TRBJ2-1; possibly TRBD2 for D (6 bases). The CDR3 totals 16 residues. Germline values: CDR1 SGHTA, CDR2 FQGNSA. Trimming removed 2 bases at V and 10 bases at J, with 21 bases between.

The genes are TRBV11-2 and TRBJ1-1; tentatively, D is TRBD1 (5 bases). Per germline, CDR1 SGHAT and CDR2 FQNNGV. V was shortened by 7 bases and J by 5 bases, with 14 bases between the two germline ends. This CDR3 is 13 amino acids long. CDR3 in DNA: TGTGCCAGCAATTCGGGGGGGGAAACTGAAGCTTTCTTT. It encodes CASNSGGETEAFF.

This sequence joins TRBV5-1 and TRBJ2-7, with D possibly being TRBD1 (6 bases). This CDR3 has 15 residues. The V and J ends lost 4 bases and 4 bases respectively, with 18 bases between them. Germline V gene sequence: CDR1 SGHRS, CDR2 YFSETQ. In DNA form, the CDR3 reads TGCGCCAGCAGCCCGACGCAGGACAGATTATACGAGCAGTACTTC. Its protein product is CASSPTQDRLYEQYF.

This clone was seen a few times. The chain recombines TRBV10-3 with TRBJ1-2; 10 bases are shared with TRBD1. The CDR3 has 13 amino acids. V shed 11 bases, J shed 4 bases, and the junction held 7 bases outside the gene matches. Germline CDR1 reads ENHRY; CDR2 reads SYGVKD. Here the CDR3 DNA reads TGTGCCGTCTCGGGGACAGGGGCCTATGGCTACACCTTC. Amino acids: CAVSGTGAYGYTF.